The rows below give T cell receptor beta chains drawn from one sample of a study of T cell clones after liver transplantation. Profiling relied on immunoSEQ multiplex PCR, and the TCRdb table lists in-frame clones only, not all of them. In the table there are more than 95,000 clones, 82% of which are singletons. Sequenced here: CD4+ T cells from blood, sampled before liver transplant. The receptors come from a human donor who received a liver transplant. CDR3s include the opening cysteine and the closing phenylalanine or tryptophan. A D gene is named only where the DNA matches it firmly. The size field is filled for only some rows; it gives once, few, many or a size class.

V	size	J	D	CDR3	DNA
TRBV4-2	.	TRBJ2-1	.	CASSQDRLSRQREQFF	TGTGCCAGCAGCCAAGATCGACTGTCGCGTCAGAGAGAGCAGTTCTTC
TRBV5-4	once	TRBJ2-2	.	CASSFPTSTGELFF	TGTGCCAGCAGCTTCCCGACATCCACCGGGGAGCTGTTTTTT
TRBV14	.	TRBJ1-2	TRBD1	CASSPDPRGLNGYTF	TGTGCCAGCAGCCCCGATCCCAGGGGGCTCAATGGCTACACCTTC
TRBV6-5	.	TRBJ2-7	TRBD1	CASSRTGTTYEQYF	TGTGCCAGCAGCCGGACAGGAACAACGTACGAGCAGTACTTC
TRBV18	once	TRBJ2-7	.	CASSPNYEQYF	TGTGCCAGCTCACCAAACTACGAGCAGTACTTC
TRBV29-1	.	TRBJ2-1	TRBD2	CSVSTSGGAEQFF	TGCAGCGTCTCGACTAGCGGGGGGGCCGAGCAGTTCTTC
TRBV9	.	TRBJ2-5	TRBD1	CASSVRQGAAETQYF	TGTGCCAGCAGCGTAAGACAGGGGGCGGCGGAGACCCAGTACTTC
TRBV5-1	.	TRBJ2-1	TRBD1	CASSLSPGTGASVNEQFF	TGCGCCAGCAGCTTATCACCTGGGACAGGGGCGTCGGTCAATGAGCAGTTCTTC
TRBV5-1	.	TRBJ2-2	.	CASSLGTNTGELFF	TGCGCCAGCAGCTTGGGGACAAACACCGGGGAGCTGTTTTTT
TRBV2	.	TRBJ2-1	.	CASFRSSYNEQFF	TGTGCCAGCTTCCGGAGCTCCTACAATGAGCAGTTCTTC
TRBV29-1	.	TRBJ1-2	.	CSVNDGTNYGYTF	TGCAGCGTCAACGACGGAACTAACTATGGCTACACCTTC
TRBV27	.	TRBJ2-3	.	CASSLQEPSTDTQYF	TGTGCCAGCAGTTTACAGGAGCCTAGCACAGATACGCAGTATTTT
TRBV9	.	TRBJ2-1	TRBD2	CASSGELAGGGEQFF	TGTGCCAGCAGCGGGGAACTAGCGGGAGGAGGTGAGCAGTTCTTC
TRBV21-1	.	TRBJ1-1	.	CASSKPAPRGTEAFF	TGTGCCAGCAGCAAACCCGCCCCACGGGGCACTGAAGCTTTCTTT
TRBV9	.	TRBJ2-2	.	CASSWGQTNTGELFF	TGTGCCAGCAGCTGGGGACAAACGAACACCGGGGAGCTGTTTTTT
TRBV19	.	TRBJ2-3	.	CASSIRTSTDTQYF	TGTGCCAGTAGTATCCGGACCAGCACAGATACGCAGTATTTT
TRBV5-1	once	TRBJ1-1	.	CASRVITGLGTEAFF	TGCGCCAGCAGGGTAATCACAGGGTTGGGCACTGAAGCTTTCTTT
TRBV9	few	TRBJ2-3	TRBD2	CASSSLAGGADTQYF	TGTGCCAGCAGCAGCCTAGCGGGAGGGGCAGATACGCAGTATTTT
TRBV2	.	TRBJ2-1	.	CASSINNEQFF	TGTGCCAGCAGTATTAACAATGAGCAGTTCTTC
TRBV6-1	.	TRBJ1-4	TRBD1	CASSEVGTGKKKLFF	TGTGCCAGCAGTGAGGTCGGGACAGGGAAGAAAAAACTGTTTTTT
TRBV5-1	.	TRBJ1-3	.	CASSLQDRSGNTIYF	TGCGCCAGCAGCTTGCAGGACAGATCTGGAAACACCATATATTTT
TRBV21-1	.	TRBJ2-7	.	CARPTSGGSYEQYF	TGTGCCAGGCCTACTAGCGGGGGTTCCTACGAGCAGTACTTC
TRBV27	few	TRBJ1-2	.	CASSADTLNYGYTF	TGTGCCAGCAGTGCGGACACACTAAACTATGGCTACACCTTC
TRBV5-1	.	TRBJ1-4	.	CASSLGMIQGYEKLFF	TGCGCCAGCAGCTTGGGTATGATCCAGGGGTATGAAAAACTGTTTTTT
TRBV25-1	.	TRBJ2-1	.	CASSEYTTFF	TGTGCCAGCAGTGAATATACCACGTTCTTC
TRBV9	few	TRBJ2-2	.	CASSRQPYGELFF	TGTGCCAGCAGCCGACAGCCCTACGGGGAGCTGTTTTTT
TRBV7-6	.	TRBJ2-2	.	CASRPTGSGGELFF	TGTGCCAGCAGGCCGACTGGTTCGGGCGGGGAGCTGTTTTTT
TRBV9	.	TRBJ2-2	.	CASSPGGGELFF	TGTGCCAGCAGCCCAGGAGGAGGGGAGCTGTTTTTT
TRBV14	.	TRBJ2-6	.	CASSHQQGISGANVLTF	TGTGCCAGCAGCCACCAACAGGGTATCTCTGGGGCCAACGTCCTGACTTTC
TRBV2	.	TRBJ2-5	.	CASRLQGGQETQYF	TGTGCCAGCAGGTTACAGGGCGGACAAGAGACCCAGTACTTC
TRBV19	.	TRBJ2-6	.	CASTTHGSGANVLTF	TGTGCCAGTACCACCCATGGCTCTGGGGCCAACGTCCTGACTTTC
TRBV6-5	.	TRBJ2-7	.	CASSYSGGRTSEQYF	TGTGCCAGCAGTTACTCAGGGGGACGAACCTCCGAGCAGTACTTC
TRBV5-6	.	TRBJ2-4	.	CASSSSRDNVANIQYF	TGTGCCAGCAGCTCGTCCCGGGACAATGTAGCGAACATTCAGTACTTC
TRBV4-1	.	TRBJ2-1	TRBD1	CASSQYGAGTGDNEQFF	TGCGCCAGCAGCCAATACGGCGCCGGGACAGGGGACAATGAGCAGTTCTTC
TRBV18	.	TRBJ2-2	TRBD2	CASSRSQGGTGELFF	TGTGCCAGCTCACGATCCCAGGGAGGGACCGGGGAGCTGTTTTTT
TRBV11-2	.	TRBJ2-1	TRBD2	CASSLGLTSGSFNEQFF	TGTGCCAGCAGCTTAGGGCTGACTAGCGGGAGCTTTAATGAGCAGTTCTTC
TRBV14	.	TRBJ2-2	.	CASSRILTGRGDGELFF	TGTGCCAGCAGCCGAATACTTACAGGGAGGGGAGACGGGGAGCTGTTTTTT
TRBV7-3	few	TRBJ2-3	.	CASSSTKGIGTQYF	TGTGCCAGCAGCTCAACTAAGGGAATAGGTACGCAGTATTTT
TRBV10-3	.	TRBJ1-1	TRBD1	CATSSGQTNTEAFF	TGTGCCACCAGCTCGGGACAGACGAACACTGAAGCTTTCTTT
TRBV6-5	many	TRBJ2-3	TRBD2	CASRTSGTDTQYF	TGTGCCAGCAGGACTAGCGGCACAGATACGCAGTATTTT
TRBV5-1	.	TRBJ2-7	.	CASSSLDSSYEQYF	TGCGCCAGCAGCTCCTTAGACTCCTCCTACGAGCAGTACTTC
TRBV29-1	.	TRBJ1-3	.	CSVAPGAGNTIYF	TGCAGCGTGGCACCGGGCGCTGGAAACACCATATATTTT
TRBV7-2	.	TRBJ2-3	TRBD2	CASSFHSGGKVDTQYF	TGTGCCAGCAGCTTTCATAGCGGGGGGAAGGTAGATACGCAGTATTTT
TRBV29-1	.	TRBJ2-3	.	CSVRDNTQYF	TGCAGCGTTAGGGACAATACGCAGTATTTT
TRBV5-1	.	TRBJ1-2	TRBD1	CASSLVVQGAQGYGYTF	TGCGCCAGCAGCTTGGTAGTCCAGGGGGCTCAAGGCTATGGCTACACCTTC